The clone carrying this TCR beta chain was counted a few times. Its antigen is undetermined. The data stem from a study of cytomegalovirus exposure and HLA in healthy donors. Study-wide findings and caveats: Among the sequence variants, a highly shared cluster was likely an artifact of sequencing. By HLA locus, TCR association rates varied in a later analysis, with DRB1 showing the most and HLA-C the fewest.

The CDR3 has 19 residues. CDR1 is ENHRY and CDR2 is SYGVKD in the germline V gene. V lost 0 bases, J lost 5 bases, and 25 bases lay in between. Primers for the PCR totalled 60 Vbeta and 13 Jbeta. Clones were sequenced by immunoSEQ multiplex PCR, and TCRdb holds only the in-frame ones, with some missing. This sample has roughly 120,000 clones, with over 60% found just once. The V call is TRBV10-3, the J call TRBJ2-5, with a weak D call TRBD2 (6 bases). The clonotype originates from a woman aged 18-29 years in good health and CMV-seropositive. Sequencing input: PBMCs. The CDR3 sequence: CAISESTRYPWAASETQYF. The DNA of the CDR3 is TGTGCCATCAGTGAGTCGACTAGGTACCCGTGGGCGGCTTCTGAGACCCAGTACTTC.